This TCR beta chain is from a study of shared clonotypes between healthy human individuals. Germline V lookup: CDR1 MRHNA, CDR2 SNTAGT. The V gene end was trimmed by 1 base and the J gene end by 3 bases; junction bases not matched to a gene: 10. This CDR3 region has 17 residues. Naive CD8 cells lacked CD45RO, underwent positive selection for CCR7 and left out terminally differentiated effector memory CD45RA+ cells. Profiled with immunoSEQ multiplex PCR; TCRdb holds only in-frame clones, not every one. The table records a few million clones, just over 90% of them present only once. The chain has TRBV6-4 and TRBJ1-1; 8 bases map to TRBD1. This sequence originates from a man younger than 35 in good health. Some clones in this sample may be carry-over from other donors' samples. What was sequenced was naive CD8+ T cells from PBMCs. In nucleotides, the CDR3 is TGTGCCAGCAGTGACTGGGCAGGGGGCGACCAGGACACTGAAGCTTTCTTT. Translating it yields CASSDWAGGDQDTEAFF.